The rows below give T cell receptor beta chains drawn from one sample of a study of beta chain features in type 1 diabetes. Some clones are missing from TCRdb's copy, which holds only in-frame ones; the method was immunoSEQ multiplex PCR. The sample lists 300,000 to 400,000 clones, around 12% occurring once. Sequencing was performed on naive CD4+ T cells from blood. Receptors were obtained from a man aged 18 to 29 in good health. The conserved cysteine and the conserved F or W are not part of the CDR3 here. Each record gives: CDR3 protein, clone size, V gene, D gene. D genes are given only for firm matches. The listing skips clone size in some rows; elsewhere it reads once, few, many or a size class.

cdr3_aa: ASTKTGLNTEAF
clone_size: .
v_call: TRBV6-6
d_call: .

cdr3_aa: AWSPGTEAF
clone_size: .
v_call: TRBV30
d_call: .

cdr3_aa: ASSLAQSGAYEQY
clone_size: few
v_call: TRBV7-9
d_call: TRBD2

cdr3_aa: ASSLVGDVAYEQY
clone_size: .
v_call: TRBV7-6
d_call: .

cdr3_aa: ASSEARQRGYT
clone_size: .
v_call: TRBV6-5
d_call: .

cdr3_aa: ASSEKPGQETYEQY
clone_size: few
v_call: TRBV19
d_call: TRBD1

cdr3_aa: AWSGTTGQPQH
clone_size: few
v_call: TRBV30
d_call: .

cdr3_aa: ASSTGSQETQY
clone_size: .
v_call: TRBV7-7
d_call: TRBD1

cdr3_aa: ASSPGYRTLISYEQY
clone_size: .
v_call: TRBV4-3
d_call: .

cdr3_aa: ASSISGGAYNEQF
clone_size: few
v_call: TRBV5-1
d_call: TRBD2

cdr3_aa: SVGATKITDTQY
clone_size: .
v_call: TRBV29-1
d_call: .

cdr3_aa: ASRPGPSDNYGYT
clone_size: .
v_call: TRBV9
d_call: .

cdr3_aa: ASNPPGQGAVYGYT
clone_size: .
v_call: TRBV28
d_call: TRBD1

cdr3_aa: ASSVQGVAEAF
clone_size: .
v_call: TRBV7-2
d_call: .

cdr3_aa: AWSVRSGQPQH
clone_size: few
v_call: TRBV30
d_call: .

cdr3_aa: ASSPGLGTRYNEQF
clone_size: few
v_call: TRBV28
d_call: .

cdr3_aa: ASSLRLRIPYEQY
clone_size: few
v_call: TRBV27
d_call: .

cdr3_aa: ASSILSGGDTEAF
clone_size: .
v_call: TRBV11-2
d_call: .

cdr3_aa: ASSRTGELF
clone_size: few
v_call: TRBV27
d_call: .

cdr3_aa: ASSQGLDRYNEQF
clone_size: few
v_call: TRBV4-3
d_call: .

cdr3_aa: ASSLDRGTDTQY
clone_size: few
v_call: TRBV5-4
d_call: .

cdr3_aa: ASSHFRPGLAGRGAKNIQY
clone_size: few
v_call: TRBV4-3
d_call: TRBD2

cdr3_aa: AWSVAQGKAF
clone_size: .
v_call: TRBV30
d_call: .

cdr3_aa: ASSYSDRLNLGGYT
clone_size: .
v_call: TRBV6-5
d_call: TRBD1

cdr3_aa: SASWGEF
clone_size: many
v_call: TRBV20-1
d_call: .

cdr3_aa: ASSVYSGSYNEQF
clone_size: few
v_call: TRBV9
d_call: .